This note documents a single T cell receptor (beta chain) sequence. What it binds is unknown. Per donor, a minimum of one pre-ART and a minimum of two post-ART PBMC samples were available. The assay, immunoSEQ v3.0, was run at survey level. Sequencing used immunoSEQ multiplex PCR; TCRdb keeps in-frame clones, though not all of them. The data show approximately 12,000 clones, more than 75% seen once. Looked up from germline, CDR1 is SNHLY and CDR2 is FYNNEI. With 5 bases removed from V and 5 bases from J, the gap between germline ends came to 13 bases. The CDR3 sequence is 14 residues long. This sample was taken from a study of long-term antiretroviral therapy in people with HIV. Study-level findings and limits: Whichever time point was examined, clones expanded before ART dominated the repertoire. When set beside controls, HIV repertoires had CDR3 length ranges that were narrower.

The sequence derives from a man aged 45-65 years with HIV. The sample consisted of unsorted PBMCs, taken around 8 years after starting antiretroviral therapy. The chain joins TRBV2 to TRBJ1-5; D gene unclear. The CDR3 region is CASSILDQDQPQHF. DNA for the CDR3: TGTGCCAGCAGTATTCTCGACCAGGATCAGCCCCAGCATTTT.